One sample yielded the 27 T cell receptor beta chains listed below, sequenced in a study of cytomegalovirus exposure and HLA in healthy donors. Repertoires were generated with immunoSEQ multiplex PCR, while TCRdb's copy carries only in-frame clones and drops some. The profile shows tens of thousands of clones, around four fifths of them singletons. The source material was PBMCs. Receptors originate from a man aged 25-40 years in good health and CMV-seronegative.

This CDR3 is CASSVAGGGSTDTQYF. CDR3 sequence (DNA): TGTGCCAGCAGCGTAGCGGGGGGGGGAAGCACAGATACGCAGTATTTT. The gene calls are TRBV9 and TRBJ2-3, with 8 bases identical to TRBD2. Looked up from germline, CDR1 is SGDLS and CDR2 is YYNGEE. The length of the CDR3 is 16 residues. The trim removed 0 bases at V and 0 bases at J, leaving 3 bases unmatched.

The chain has TRBV6-1 and TRBJ1-2; D is perhaps TRBD1 (6 bases). The CDR3 contains 15 residues. Germline CDR1 and CDR2: MNHNS and SASEGT. Trimming left V 5 bases short and J 2 bases short, with 15 bases between. CDR3: CASSPGQYTNYGYTF. CDR3 nucleotide sequence: TGTGCCAGCAGTCCCGGACAGTATACAAACTATGGCTACACCTTC.

The rearrangement uses TRBV5-6 and TRBJ2-3, with a weak D call TRBD1 (5 bases). The CDR3 runs to 14 residues. Germline V lookup: CDR1 SGHDT, CDR2 YYEEEE. V lost 7 bases and J 3 bases, leaving 15 bases between the germline ends. CDR3 in DNA: TGTGCCAGCCTGGAAACAGGAGATACAGATACGCAGTATTTT. This codes for CASLETGDTDTQYF. Drawing the rest from reference TRBV5-6 and TRBJ2-3, the complete variable domain is DAGVTQSPTHLIKTRGQQVTLRCSPKSGHDTVSWYQQALGQGPQFIFQYYEEEERQRGNFPDRFSGHQFPNYSSELNVNALLLGDSALYLCASLETGDTDTQYFGPGTRLTVL.

V and J are TRBV5-4 and TRBJ2-3; perhaps TRBD2 as D (6 bases). CDR1 and CDR2 (germline): SGHNT, YYREEE (reference sequence). The V end was cut by 1 base, the J end by 2 bases, with 14 bases between. There are 16 residues in the CDR3. CDR3 in DNA: TGTGCCAGCAGCTTGAAAGCGGGCATGCCCACAGATACGCAGTATTTT. Amino acids: CASSLKAGMPTDTQYF.

A few counts support this clone. The chain uses TRBV9 and TRBJ1-2, with D possibly being TRBD1 (6 bases). Germline V lookup: CDR1 SGDLS, CDR2 YYNGEE. V was clipped by 7 bases and J by 2 bases, with 9 bases between them. CDR3 length: 12 residues. The CDR3 nucleotides are TGTGCCAGCGGCACAGGGAACTATGGCTACACCTTC. It encodes CASGTGNYGYTF.

This rearrangement joins TRBV9 to TRBJ2-3, with 12 bases lining up with TRBD2. Germline trimming cut 4 bases from V and 10 bases from J; bases unmatched to any gene: 10. Germline V gene data show CDR1 as SGDLS and CDR2 as YYNGEE. The CDR3 totals 15 residues. The chain's CDR3 is CASSSRLAGDESQYF. CDR3 DNA sequence: TGTGCCAGCAGCTCCCGACTAGCGGGGGATGAGTCGCAGTATTTT.

The V gene is TRBV5-4, the J gene TRBJ1-2; possibly TRBD1 for D (6 bases). V lost 3 bases and J 5 bases, leaving 11 bases between the germline ends. The CDR3 has 13 amino acids. Germline V lookup: CDR1 SGHNT, CDR2 YYREEE (reference sequence). CDR3 sequence: CASSYREGYGYTF. CDR3 nucleotides: TGTGCCAGCAGCTACAGGGAGGGATATGGCTACACCTTC.

J is TRBJ1-1 and V is TRBV9, with 12 bases identical to TRBD1. Unmatched junction bases numbered 12, after V lost 4 bases and J lost 5 bases. The length of the CDR3 is 17 residues. In germline, CDR1 is SGDLS, CDR2 YYNGEE. The CDR3 DNA sequence: TGTGCCAGCAGCCCAACCGGGACAGGGGGCTTGGGAACTGAAGCTTTCTTT. Amino acid sequence: CASSPTGTGGLGTEAFF.

The chain couples TRBV20-1 to TRBJ1-4, with a tentative D call TRBD1 (6 bases). Trimming left V 3 bases short and J 7 bases short, with 6 bases between. This CDR3 spans 11 amino acids. Germline V gives CDR1 DFQATT, CDR2 SNEGSKA (reference sequence). The CDR3 nucleotides are TGCAGTGCTAGCAGGGGTGAAAAACTGTTTTTT. This encodes CSASRGEKLFF.

The chain has TRBV27 and TRBJ2-5, with D uncertain. Germline lookup yields CDR1 MNHEY and CDR2 SMNVEV (reference sequence). V was cut by 4 bases and J by 4 bases, with 7 bases left in between. The CDR3 extends over 12 amino acids. As DNA, the CDR3 is TGTGCCAGCAGTTCTCTCGGAGAGACCCAGTACTTC. Amino acids: CASSSLGETQYF.

The chain uses TRBV6-1 and TRBJ2-6; D gene ambiguous. Germline CDR1 and CDR2: MNHNS and SASEGT. The CDR3 loop spans 13 amino acids. Trimming removed 3 bases at V and 5 bases at J, with 5 bases between. The CDR3 is CASSDRWANVLTF. CDR3 DNA sequence: TGTGCCAGCAGTGATAGATGGGCCAACGTCCTGACTTTC.

CDR3 coding DNA: TGTGCCAGCAGCCCTAGCGGGGGAGGGTCCGATGAGCAGTTCTTC. Translating it yields CASSPSGGGSDEQFF. The genes are TRBV7-3 and TRBJ2-1, with 10 bases aligning to TRBD2. J was trimmed by 8 bases and V by 5 bases; bases with no gene match: 9. CDR1 and CDR2 (germline): SGHTA, FQGTGA. The CDR3 sequence is 15 residues long.

The rearrangement joins TRBV5-4 to TRBJ2-3, with 8 bases fitting TRBD1. V shed 5 bases and J 3 bases; nucleotides not matched to a gene: 11. Germline V gene data show CDR1 as SGHNT and CDR2 as YYREEE (reference sequence). The CDR3 is made up of 16 amino acids. CDR3 sequence: CASRKTGQAGTDTQYF. For the CDR3, the DNA is TGTGCCAGCAGAAAGACGGGACAGGCCGGGACAGATACGCAGTATTTT.

The gene calls are TRBV29-1 and TRBJ2-1, with 7 bases aligning to TRBD2. Germline CDR1 is SQVTM and CDR2 is ANQGSEA. J was trimmed by 5 bases and V by 3 bases; bases with no gene match: 4. The CDR3 has 13 residues. CDR3 DNA sequence: TGCAGCGTTGACCGGGACTACAACAATGAGCAGTTCTTC. This encodes CSVDRDYNNEQFF.

This chain links TRBV11-3 with TRBJ2-2; 10 bases match TRBD1. The CDR3 is made up of 18 amino acids. Germline V gene sequence: CDR1 SGHNT, CDR2 YENEEA. The V and J ends lost 1 base and 5 bases, in that order; junction bases with no gene match: 10. CDR3 DNA sequence: TGTGCCAGCAGCTTAGTTAGAGGATGGGACAGGGGAACCGGGGAGCTGTTTTTT. Protein product: CASSLVRGWDRGTGELFF. Based on the CDR3 plus reference TRBV11-3 and TRBJ2-2, the full variable domain is EAGVVQSPRYKIIEKKQPVAFWCNPISGHNTLYWYLQNLGQGPELLIRYENEEAVDDSQLPKDRFSAERLKGVDSTLKIQPAELGDSAVYLCASSLVRGWDRGTGELFFGEGSRLTVL.

The gene calls are TRBV27 and TRBJ2-2; 7 bases line up with TRBD2. Trimming at V came to 7 bases and at J to 7 bases, leaving 9 bases not matched to a gene. CDR1 is MNHEY, CDR2 SMNVEV, per germline (reference sequence). This CDR3 is 14 amino acids long. The CDR3 DNA reads as TGTGCCAGCACCCTGATGGGGAGGGACGGGGAGCTGTTTTTT. As protein: CASTLMGRDGELFF.

Judged by abundance, this clone is medium-sized. The gene calls are TRBV6-4 and TRBJ2-2; 7 bases align to TRBD2. The ends lost 2 bases at V and 3 bases at J; junction bases unmatched: 6. The length of the CDR3 is 16 residues. Germline V gene lookup returns CDR1 MRHNA and CDR2 SNTAGT. Here the CDR3 DNA reads TGTGCCAGCAGTGACACAATAGCGGGTGACACCGGGGAGCTGTTTTTT. Protein product: CASSDTIAGDTGELFF.

This chain uses TRBV6-6 with TRBJ1-2; a possible D gene is TRBD1 (6 bases). CDR1 is MNHNY, CDR2 SVGAGI, per germline (reference sequence). This CDR3 is built from 13 residues. Trimming pared 7 bases from V and 2 bases from J, leaving 11 bases between. The CDR3, as DNA: TGTGCCAGCACGATTGGACAGAACTATGGCTACACCTTC. Translation: CASTIGQNYGYTF.

This chain links TRBV7-9 with TRBJ2-1; 7 nucleotides line up with TRBD1. This CDR3 contains 11 residues. Looked up from germline, CDR1 is SEHNR and CDR2 is FQNEAQ (reference sequence). V gave up 4 bases and J gave up 13 bases; unmatched junction bases: 4. The CDR3 coding sequence is TGTGCCAGCAGCTCGACAGGGAATCAGTTCTTC. Translation: CASSSTGNQFF.

The chain is built from TRBV7-8 and TRBJ2-7, with 9 bases identical to TRBD1. V dropped 5 bases and J dropped 7; count of bases not matched to a gene: 9. Germline CDR1 and CDR2: SGHVS and FQNEAQ. The length of the CDR3 is 14 residues. CDR3 sequence reads: CASSPGTGRDEQYV. The DNA for the CDR3 is TGTGCCAGCAGCCCCGGGACAGGGAGGGATGAGCAGTACGTC.

This chain links TRBV7-2 with TRBJ2-3; TRBD2 matches at 15 bases. Looked up from germline, CDR1 is SGHTA and CDR2 is FQGNSA. With 4 bases clipped from V and 6 bases from J, the junction kept 5 bases outside the gene matches. This CDR3 contains 16 residues. The CDR3, as DNA: TGTGCCAGCAGCTCCCGGACTAGCGGGAGGGTTGATACGCAGTATTTT. This sequence encodes CASSSRTSGRVDTQYF.

The gene calls are TRBV4-3 and TRBJ2-1; TRBD2 agrees at 7 bases. The CDR3 totals 16 residues. Losses at the gene ends were 1 base for V and 2 bases for J; bases not matched to a gene: 5. Germline CDR1 and CDR2: LGHNA and YSLEER. DNA of the CDR3: TGCGCCAGCAGCCAAGCAGCGGGGAACCCCTACAATGAGCAGTTCTTC. Translating it yields CASSQAAGNPYNEQFF.

This chain joins TRBV7-6 and TRBJ2-3; TRBD2 is a possible D gene (6 bases). CDR3 length: 15 amino acids. In germline, CDR1 is SGHVS, CDR2 FNYEAQ. V was shortened by 0 bases and J by 2 bases, with 9 bases between the two germline ends. The CDR3: CASSLARGFTDTQYF. CDR3 nucleotides: TGTGCCAGCAGCTTAGCCCGGGGGTTCACAGATACGCAGTATTTT. Full variable domain (outside the CDR3, taken from reference TRBV7-6 and TRBJ2-3): GAGVSQSPRYKVTKRGQDVALRCDPISGHVSLYWYRQALGQGPEFLTYFNYEAQQDKSGLPNDRFSAERPEGSISTLTIQRTEQRDSAMYRCASSLARGFTDTQYFGPGTRLTVL.

A note on this clone: One end of the junction fails to match germline, which may point to a read error. This chain uses TRBV6-6 with TRBJ1-1, with unresolved D. Germline loops: CDR1 MNHNY, CDR2 SVGAGI (reference sequence). The CDR3 is 15 amino acids. The CDR3 DNA follows: TGTGCCAGCACTTACTCGGTAGCACTGAACACTGAAGCTTTCTTT. Residues: CASTYSVALNTEAFF.

This rearrangement joins TRBV4-2 to TRBJ2-5; TRBD1 might be the D (6 bases). This CDR3 has 15 amino acids. V was cut by 0 bases and J by 5 bases, with 13 bases left in between. Germline CDR1 is LGHNA and CDR2 is YNFKEQ. CDR3: CASSQDLGGVETQYF. The CDR3 DNA sequence: TGTGCCAGCAGCCAAGATCTAGGGGGAGTTGAGACCCAGTACTTC.

J is TRBJ2-1 and V is TRBV15; D is unresolved. CDR1 and CDR2 (germline): LNHNV, YYDKDF (reference sequence). The CDR3 runs 14 residues. V was shortened by 2 bases and J by 0 bases, with 5 bases between the two germline ends. The CDR3 bases are TGTGCCACCAGCAGACGTAGCTCCTACAATGAGCAGTTCTTC. This codes for CATSRRSSYNEQFF.

This clone has only a few counts. The chain uses TRBV5-1 and TRBJ2-5; maybe TRBD2 (6 bases). From germline, CDR1 is SGHRS and CDR2 YFSETQ. The CDR3 covers 13 residues. V was trimmed by 3 bases and J by 1 base, leaving 7 bases between them. CDR3 bases: TGCGCCAGCAGCTCGGGACTCCAAGAGACCCAGTACTTC. Translated, it gives CASSSGLQETQYF. Full variable domain (outside the CDR3, taken from reference TRBV5-1 and TRBJ2-5): KAGVTQTPRYLIKTRGQQVTLSCSPISGHRSVSWYQQTPGQGLQFLFEYFSETQRNKGNFPGRFSGRQFSNSRSEMNVSTLELGDSALYLCASSSGLQETQYFGPGTRLLVL.